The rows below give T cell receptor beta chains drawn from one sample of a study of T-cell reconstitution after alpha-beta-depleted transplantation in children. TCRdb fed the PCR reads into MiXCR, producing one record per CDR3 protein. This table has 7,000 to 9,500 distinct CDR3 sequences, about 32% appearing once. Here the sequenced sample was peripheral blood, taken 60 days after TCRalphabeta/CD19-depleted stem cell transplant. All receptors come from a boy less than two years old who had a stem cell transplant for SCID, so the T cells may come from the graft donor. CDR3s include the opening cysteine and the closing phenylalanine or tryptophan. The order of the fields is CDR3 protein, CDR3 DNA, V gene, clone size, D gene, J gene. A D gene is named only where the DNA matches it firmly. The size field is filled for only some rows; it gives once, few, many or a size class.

cdr3_aa: CASLAGGSHIDTQYF
cdr3_nt: TGTGCCTCCCTAGCGGGAGGGAGCCACATAGATACGCAGTATTTT
v_call: TRBV10-3
clone_size: .
d_call: TRBD2
j_call: TRBJ2-3

cdr3_aa: CASSPFVDSNYGYTF
cdr3_nt: TGCGCCAGCAGCCCCTTTGTTGACAGCAACTATGGCTACACCTTC
v_call: TRBV4-1
clone_size: medium-sized
d_call: .
j_call: TRBJ1-2

cdr3_aa: CSVAGQGAKTQYF
cdr3_nt: TGCAGCGTTGCTGGGCAGGGGGCCAAGACCCAGTACTTC
v_call: TRBV29-1
clone_size: medium-sized
d_call: TRBD1
j_call: TRBJ2-5

cdr3_aa: CASSFHSSTDTQYF
cdr3_nt: TGTGCCAGCAGTTTCCACTCTAGCACAGATACGCAGTATTTT
v_call: TRBV27
clone_size: few
d_call: .
j_call: TRBJ2-3

cdr3_aa: CSAGQPRGTEAFF
cdr3_nt: TGCAGTGCGGGACAGCCCAGAGGGACTGAAGCTTTCTTT
v_call: TRBV20-1
clone_size: medium-sized
d_call: TRBD1
j_call: TRBJ1-1

cdr3_aa: CASSLWASSYNEQFF
cdr3_nt: TGTGCCAGCAGCTTATGGGCGAGCTCCTACAATGAGCAGTTCTTC
v_call: TRBV7-9
clone_size: medium-sized
d_call: .
j_call: TRBJ2-1

cdr3_aa: CASSPDGFNEKLFF
cdr3_nt: TGTGCCAGCAGTCCGGACGGTTTTAATGAAAAACTGTTTTTT
v_call: TRBV7-9
clone_size: medium-sized
d_call: .
j_call: TRBJ1-4

cdr3_aa: CASSPAAGSSYNEQFF
cdr3_nt: TGCGCCAGCAGCCCGGCCGCTGGGAGCTCCTACAATGAGCAGTTCTTC
v_call: TRBV5-1
clone_size: .
d_call: .
j_call: TRBJ2-1

cdr3_aa: CSATGETNTEAFF
cdr3_nt: TGCAGTGCTACAGGGGAGACGAACACTGAAGCTTTCTTT
v_call: TRBV20-1
clone_size: medium-sized
d_call: .
j_call: TRBJ1-1

cdr3_aa: CASSQTSGKTSGSQGYADTQYF
cdr3_nt: TGTGCCAGCAGCCAGACGTCGGGGAAGACTAGCGGTTCTCAAGGCTACGCGGATACGCAGTATTTT
v_call: TRBV4-2
clone_size: .
d_call: TRBD2
j_call: TRBJ2-3

cdr3_aa: CATSDLGGLRVIYTEAFF
cdr3_nt: TGTGCCACCAGTGATTTGGGCGGGCTACGGGTTATCTACACTGAAGCTTTCTTT
v_call: TRBV24-1
clone_size: medium-sized
d_call: .
j_call: TRBJ1-1

cdr3_aa: CASSHVRLAGGPYTDTQYF
cdr3_nt: TGTGCCAGCAGCCACGTACGACTAGCGGGAGGGCCTTACACAGATACGCAGTATTTT
v_call: TRBV3-1
clone_size: .
d_call: TRBD2
j_call: TRBJ2-3

cdr3_aa: CASRGLSGNTIYF
cdr3_nt: TGTGCCAGTAGAGGCCTCTCTGGAAACACCATATATTTT
v_call: TRBV6-5
clone_size: medium-sized
d_call: .
j_call: TRBJ1-3

cdr3_aa: CASSVLAGPTGEQFF
cdr3_nt: TGCGCCAGCAGCGTACTAGCGGGACCCACTGGTGAGCAGTTCTTC
v_call: TRBV5-1
clone_size: .
d_call: TRBD2
j_call: TRBJ2-1

cdr3_aa: CASSASPNAF
cdr3_nt: TGTGCCAGCAGCGCCTCCCCGAACGCCTTC
v_call: TRBV21-1
clone_size: .
d_call: .
j_call: TRBJ1-2

cdr3_aa: CASMESRVNEQFF
cdr3_nt: TGTGCCAGCATGGAGTCTAGGGTCAATGAGCAGTTCTTC
v_call: TRBV28
clone_size: .
d_call: .
j_call: TRBJ2-1

cdr3_aa: CASSSRTSGIIEQYF
cdr3_nt: TGTGCCAGCAGCTCCCGGACTAGCGGGATTATCGAGCAGTACTTC
v_call: TRBV5-6
clone_size: .
d_call: TRBD2
j_call: TRBJ2-7

cdr3_aa: CASSLRTTHAPRYNEQFF
cdr3_nt: TGCGCCAGCAGCCTTCGGACAACCCATGCGCCCAGGTACAATGAGCAGTTCTTC
v_call: TRBV5-1
clone_size: .
d_call: .
j_call: TRBJ2-1

cdr3_aa: CASSARLGTDTQYF
cdr3_nt: TGCGCCAGCAGCGCCCGACTAGGGACAGATACGCAGTATTTT
v_call: TRBV5-1
clone_size: .
d_call: .
j_call: TRBJ2-3

cdr3_aa: CASSTLGGGYTF
cdr3_nt: TGTGCCAGCAGTACCTTAGGCGGGGGCTACACCTTC
v_call: TRBV6-5
clone_size: medium-sized
d_call: .
j_call: TRBJ1-2

cdr3_aa: CASSLFSILIGPCNEQFF
cdr3_nt: TGTGCCAGCAGCTTGTTTTCGATACTAATTGGGCCGTGCAATGAGCAGTTCTTC
v_call: TRBV5-6
clone_size: medium-sized
d_call: .
j_call: TRBJ2-1

cdr3_aa: CSALRAGGPYEQYF
cdr3_nt: TGCAGTGCCCTTAGGGCGGGAGGTCCCTACGAGCAGTACTTC
v_call: TRBV20-1
clone_size: .
d_call: TRBD2
j_call: TRBJ2-7

cdr3_aa: CATSDLTRNSYEQYF
cdr3_nt: TGTGCCACCAGTGATTTGACCCGGAACTCCTACGAGCAGTACTTC
v_call: TRBV24-1
clone_size: .
d_call: .
j_call: TRBJ2-7

cdr3_aa: CASNLTGSYEQYF
cdr3_nt: TGCGCCAGCAATCTGACAGGGAGCTACGAGCAGTACTTC
v_call: TRBV23-1
clone_size: medium-sized
d_call: TRBD1
j_call: TRBJ2-7

cdr3_aa: CASSLARTGPQPQHF
cdr3_nt: TGTGCCAGCAGCTTAGCGCGAACAGGGCCCCAGCCCCAGCATTTT
v_call: TRBV13
clone_size: .
d_call: .
j_call: TRBJ1-5

cdr3_aa: CATSGGLAGVKGEQFF
cdr3_nt: TGTGCCACCAGTGGGGGACTAGCGGGAGTAAAGGGTGAGCAGTTCTTC
v_call: TRBV24-1
clone_size: .
d_call: TRBD2
j_call: TRBJ2-1

cdr3_aa: CASRGQGPSSYEQYF
cdr3_nt: TGTGCCAGCAGGGGACAGGGGCCGAGCTCCTACGAGCAGTACTTC
v_call: TRBV12-3/TRBV12-4
clone_size: .
d_call: TRBD1
j_call: TRBJ2-7

cdr3_aa: CAISEGPPAGNEQFF
cdr3_nt: TGTGCCATCAGTGAGGGTCCCCCCGCTGGAAATGAGCAGTTCTTC
v_call: TRBV10-3
clone_size: many
d_call: .
j_call: TRBJ2-1

cdr3_aa: CASSRSTTGRKNIQYF
cdr3_nt: TGCGCCAGCAGTCGTTCCACGACAGGGAGAAAAAACATTCAGTACTTC
v_call: TRBV23-1
clone_size: few
d_call: TRBD1
j_call: TRBJ2-4

cdr3_aa: CASSTLAGGPNEQFF
cdr3_nt: TGTGCCAGCAGCACTTTAGCGGGAGGGCCCAATGAGCAGTTCTTC
v_call: TRBV5-5
clone_size: .
d_call: TRBD2
j_call: TRBJ2-1

cdr3_aa: CASSLDRSKSPQHF
cdr3_nt: TGTGCCAGCAGCTTGGACCGCTCTAAATCGCCCCAGCATTTT
v_call: TRBV7-2
clone_size: many
d_call: .
j_call: TRBJ1-5

cdr3_aa: CASSHDRDQVNYGYTF
cdr3_nt: TGCGCCAGCAGCCATGACCGGGACCAAGTCAACTATGGCTACACCTTC
v_call: TRBV5-1
clone_size: medium-sized
d_call: .
j_call: TRBJ1-2

cdr3_aa: CASSASLLAGGPNEQFF
cdr3_nt: TGCGCCAGCAGCGCGAGCTTACTAGCGGGGGGGCCCAATGAGCAGTTCTTC
v_call: TRBV5-1
clone_size: medium-sized
d_call: TRBD2
j_call: TRBJ2-1

cdr3_aa: CASSTDRRYENTIYF
cdr3_nt: TGTGCCAGCAGCACCGATCGGAGATACGAAAACACCATATATTTT
v_call: TRBV4-2
clone_size: many
d_call: .
j_call: TRBJ1-3

cdr3_aa: CASSLFSTVFGDF
cdr3_nt: TGTGCCAGCAGCTTATTTAGTACGGTCTTCGGGGACTTC
v_call: TRBV5-4
clone_size: many
d_call: .
j_call: TRBJ2-5

cdr3_aa: CASSLGTSYEQFF
cdr3_nt: TGTGCCAGTAGTCTCGGGACTAGCTATGAGCAGTTCTTC
v_call: TRBV19
clone_size: .
d_call: TRBD2
j_call: TRBJ2-1

cdr3_aa: CSARRQWRTKNIQYF
cdr3_nt: TGCAGTGCTAGACGACAGTGGCGGACCAAAAACATTCAGTACTTC
v_call: TRBV20-1
clone_size: medium-sized
d_call: .
j_call: TRBJ2-4

cdr3_aa: CSVRTSGGTGELFF
cdr3_nt: TGCAGCGTCCGGACTAGCGGGGGCACCGGGGAGCTGTTTTTT
v_call: TRBV29-1
clone_size: .
d_call: TRBD2
j_call: TRBJ2-2

cdr3_aa: CASSAQGFGSPLHF
cdr3_nt: TGTGCCAGCAGTGCCCAGGGCTTTGGGTCACCCCTCCACTTT
v_call: TRBV6-4
clone_size: many
d_call: .
j_call: TRBJ1-6

cdr3_aa: CASRGTGRAATNEKLFF
cdr3_nt: TGCGCCAGCAGAGGGACAGGGAGGGCCGCAACTAATGAAAAACTGTTTTTT
v_call: TRBV10-2
clone_size: many
d_call: TRBD1
j_call: TRBJ1-4

cdr3_aa: CASSRTLDTQYF
cdr3_nt: TGTGCCAGCTCGCGGACCTTAGATACGCAGTATTTT
v_call: TRBV18
clone_size: many
d_call: .
j_call: TRBJ2-3

cdr3_aa: CSARDQDRSLGQFF
cdr3_nt: TGCAGTGCTAGAGATCAGGATCGGAGTCTAGGGCAGTTCTTC
v_call: TRBV20-1
clone_size: medium-sized
d_call: .
j_call: TRBJ2-1

cdr3_aa: CASAEIGGREATDTQYF
cdr3_nt: TGTGCCAGCGCAGAAATAGGGGGTCGAGAGGCCACAGATACGCAGTATTTT
v_call: TRBV6-1
clone_size: .
d_call: .
j_call: TRBJ2-3

cdr3_aa: CASSLRAGADTQYF
cdr3_nt: TGTGCCAGCAGCTTGCGTGCGGGGGCGGATACGCAGTATTTT
v_call: TRBV5-5
clone_size: medium-sized
d_call: .
j_call: TRBJ2-3